The 8 T cell receptor beta chains below all came from one sample that was sequenced in a study of CD8 T cells in Susac syndrome. Random hexamers were used to reverse transcribe an amount of roughly 0.5 to 1 ug RNA. TCRdb passed the immunoSEQ multiplex PCR reads through MiXCR, listing each CDR3 protein once. This sample has 350,000 to 550,000 distinct CDR3 sequences; 85% to 90% occur once, and the top ten carry about 0.12%. Sequenced: CD8+ T cells from PBMCs. Receptors originate from a human donor with multiple sclerosis.

This clonotype was recorded once. The chain recombines TRBV12-3 or TRBV12-4 with TRBJ2-1; D perhaps matches TRBD1 (5 bases). V lost 8 bases to trimming and J lost 3 bases, with 17 bases between them. This CDR3 has 15 residues. This chain's CDR3 is CASYQTTGVYNEQFF. In nucleotides, the CDR3 is TGTGCCAGCTATCAAACAACAGGAGTCTACAATGAGCAGTTCTTC.

The rearrangement joins TRBV27 to TRBJ2-7, with a tentative D call TRBD2 (6 bases). The CDR3 totals 16 residues. Germline V gives CDR1 MNHEY, CDR2 SMNVEV (reference sequence). V dropped 5 bases and J dropped 1 base, with 18 bases sitting between them. The CDR3: CASSTSMGLGSYEQYF. Written as DNA, the CDR3 is TGTGCCAGCAGTACATCCATGGGACTGGGTTCCTACGAGCAGTACTTC.

A note on this clonotype: At one end, the junction sequence differs from germline, possibly due to a read error. The genes are TRBV7-6 and TRBJ1-1; possibly TRBD1 for D (6 bases). CDR1 and CDR2 from the germline V gene are SGHVS and FNYEAQ. The CDR3 is 17 amino acids. The CDR3 reads CASSSRWTDPMNTEALF. CDR3 nucleotide sequence: TGTGCCAGCAGCTCCCGATGGACAGATCCAATGAACACTGAAGCTCTCTTT.

This sequence joins TRBV7-9 and TRBJ1-2; a possible D gene is TRBD1 (5 bases). Germline V gives CDR1 SEHNR, CDR2 FQNEAQ (reference sequence). CDR3 length: 13 amino acids. The V end lost 8 bases, the J end lost 4 bases, and 14 bases lay between the germline ends. This CDR3 is CASASRGSYGYTF. The CDR3 bases are TGTGCCAGCGCATCACGGGGGTCCTATGGCTACACCTTC.

CDR3 nucleotides: TGTGCCAGCAGTTTTGAAGGCTTCTCCTACGAGCAGTACTTC. Translation gives CASSFEGFSYEQYF. The chain combines TRBV12-3 or TRBV12-4 with TRBJ2-7; D remains ambiguous. Trimming left V 3 bases short and J 0 bases short, with 9 bases between. The CDR3 runs 14 residues.

This sequence joins TRBV12-3 or TRBV12-4 and TRBJ2-3, with D perhaps TRBD2 (5 bases). The V and J ends lost 3 bases and 6 bases respectively, with 10 bases between them. This CDR3 has 13 residues. DNA of the CDR3: TGTGCCAGCAGTTTGGGGTCGGGGGATACGCAGTATTTT. This encodes CASSLGSGDTQYF.

The chain uses TRBV5-1 and TRBJ2-3; no firm D call. The CDR3 totals 14 residues. Trimming cost V 1 base and J 3 bases, with 9 bases left between them. Germline CDR1 and CDR2: SGHRS and YFSETQ. Written as DNA, the CDR3 is TGCGCCAGCAGCTTGATCTCTCATACAGATACGCAGTATTTT. Its protein is CASSLISHTDTQYF.

This clonotype was found a few times. The rearrangement links TRBV5-4 to TRBJ2-1; D may be TRBD1 (6 bases). Looked up from germline, CDR1 is SGHNT and CDR2 is YYREEE (reference sequence). V lost 2 bases to trimming and J lost 8 bases, with 17 bases between them. The CDR3 extends over 15 amino acids. CDR3 loop: CASSLGTLSWDEQFF. CDR3 bases: TGTGCCAGCAGCTTAGGGACACTCTCGTGGGATGAGCAGTTCTTC.